This T cell receptor (beta chain) is from a study of T cells in localized non-small cell lung cancer. Study-wide points: In adjacent lung appeared a median about 58 of the top 100 tumor clones. Since sequencing was restricted to only one region of the tumor, intratumor heterogeneity remains a possibility. In the blood, greater T cell density corresponded to longer overall survival. Uninvolved neighboring lung showed the greatest T cell clonality, exceeding tumor.

A remark on this clone: The antigen is unknown.

Using immunoSEQ multiplex PCR, the repertoire was profiled, and TCRdb retains in-frame clones only, with some absent. The sample has 2,700 or so clones; 20% to 25% are singletons. Trimming removed 2 bases from V and 0 bases from J; junction bases left unmatched: 3. This CDR3 has 16 residues. The germline gives CDR1 MNHGY, CDR2 SAAAGT. This clonotype originated in a woman aged 35-70 years with stage I lung adenocarcinoma. The sample in question was lung tumor tissue, obtained before any cancer treatment. The rearrangement uses TRBV6-8 and TRBJ2-2, with TRBD1 matching over 7 bases. CDR3 nucleotides: TGTGCCAGCAGTTACCCGGGACAGTCGAACACCGGGGAGCTGTTTTTT. This codes for CASSYPGQSNTGELFF.